This TCR beta chain originates from a study of CD8 T cells in Susac syndrome. Trimming removed 3 bases at V and 7 bases at J, with 12 bases between. The CDR3 totals 13 residues. This clonotype was seen a handful of times. When the RNA was reverse transcribed, random hexamers were used with an input of roughly 0.45 to 1 ug. Amplification of TCR beta CDR3 was carried out by immunoSEQ multiplex PCR, which covered 54 Vbeta and 13 Jbeta segments. MiXCR was run by TCRdb on the immunoSEQ multiplex PCR reads, yielding one entry per CDR3 protein. The table has some 300,000 distinct CDR3 sequences, approximately 84% seen once.

Material: CD8+ T cells from PBMCs. The chain links TRBV12-3 or TRBV12-4 to TRBJ1-2, with D possibly matching TRBD1 (5 bases). This TCR derives from a human donor with multiple sclerosis. CDR3 amino acids: CASSLNRIGGYTF. Here the CDR3 DNA reads TGTGCCAGCAGTTTGAACAGGATTGGTGGCTACACCTTC.